This TCR beta chain was sequenced in a study of blood T cell repertoires in COVID-19. In the study overall: Material from acute and convalescent COVID-19 was sourced from the United States, Italy and Spain. The cDNA or gDNA used as material had been derived from T cells, B-cell-depleted T cells, or PBMCs.

In the authors' methods: Amplification from reference gene primers served as the basis for estimated nucleated cell counts. The protocol was immunoSEQ multiplex PCR, while the TCRdb copy is restricted to in-frame clones and leaves out a portion. From that table come the V and J calls and clone size; the DNA was used to work out D and trimming. This table has about 200,000 clones, around 90% appearing once. V gave up 3 bases and J gave up 6 bases; unmatched junction bases: 15. Per the germline V gene, CDR1 is KGHSH and CDR2 is LQKENI. The CDR3 is 17 amino acids. Source material: peripheral blood. V gene TRBV18 combines with J gene TRBJ2-5, with TRBD1 identical over 8 bases. The sequence came from a man between 50 and 59 years old with acute or convalescent COVID-19. This CDR3 reads CASSPPQNRGVVKTQYF. CDR3 nucleotides: TGTGCCAGCTCACCTCCACAAAACAGGGGGGTTGTTAAGACCCAGTACTTC.